This TCR beta chain stems from a study of control samples from healthy donors and cancer patients. The CDR3 has 14 amino acids. Germline V CDR1 and CDR2: SGHVS, FNYEAQ. V gave up 2 bases and J gave up 1 base, with 8 bases separating them. TCRdb's table, derived via immunoSEQ multiplex PCR, lists solely in-frame clones and lacks some. The data show roughly 120,000 clones, 90% to 95% seen once. The chain joins TRBV7-6 to TRBJ1-1; no clear D gene. The receptor was isolated from a man over 45 with head and neck cancer. The sample consisted of PBMCs. CDR3 coding DNA: TGTGCCAGCAGCTTAAACCAAGCGAACACTGAAGCTTTCTTT. This encodes CASSLNQANTEAFF.